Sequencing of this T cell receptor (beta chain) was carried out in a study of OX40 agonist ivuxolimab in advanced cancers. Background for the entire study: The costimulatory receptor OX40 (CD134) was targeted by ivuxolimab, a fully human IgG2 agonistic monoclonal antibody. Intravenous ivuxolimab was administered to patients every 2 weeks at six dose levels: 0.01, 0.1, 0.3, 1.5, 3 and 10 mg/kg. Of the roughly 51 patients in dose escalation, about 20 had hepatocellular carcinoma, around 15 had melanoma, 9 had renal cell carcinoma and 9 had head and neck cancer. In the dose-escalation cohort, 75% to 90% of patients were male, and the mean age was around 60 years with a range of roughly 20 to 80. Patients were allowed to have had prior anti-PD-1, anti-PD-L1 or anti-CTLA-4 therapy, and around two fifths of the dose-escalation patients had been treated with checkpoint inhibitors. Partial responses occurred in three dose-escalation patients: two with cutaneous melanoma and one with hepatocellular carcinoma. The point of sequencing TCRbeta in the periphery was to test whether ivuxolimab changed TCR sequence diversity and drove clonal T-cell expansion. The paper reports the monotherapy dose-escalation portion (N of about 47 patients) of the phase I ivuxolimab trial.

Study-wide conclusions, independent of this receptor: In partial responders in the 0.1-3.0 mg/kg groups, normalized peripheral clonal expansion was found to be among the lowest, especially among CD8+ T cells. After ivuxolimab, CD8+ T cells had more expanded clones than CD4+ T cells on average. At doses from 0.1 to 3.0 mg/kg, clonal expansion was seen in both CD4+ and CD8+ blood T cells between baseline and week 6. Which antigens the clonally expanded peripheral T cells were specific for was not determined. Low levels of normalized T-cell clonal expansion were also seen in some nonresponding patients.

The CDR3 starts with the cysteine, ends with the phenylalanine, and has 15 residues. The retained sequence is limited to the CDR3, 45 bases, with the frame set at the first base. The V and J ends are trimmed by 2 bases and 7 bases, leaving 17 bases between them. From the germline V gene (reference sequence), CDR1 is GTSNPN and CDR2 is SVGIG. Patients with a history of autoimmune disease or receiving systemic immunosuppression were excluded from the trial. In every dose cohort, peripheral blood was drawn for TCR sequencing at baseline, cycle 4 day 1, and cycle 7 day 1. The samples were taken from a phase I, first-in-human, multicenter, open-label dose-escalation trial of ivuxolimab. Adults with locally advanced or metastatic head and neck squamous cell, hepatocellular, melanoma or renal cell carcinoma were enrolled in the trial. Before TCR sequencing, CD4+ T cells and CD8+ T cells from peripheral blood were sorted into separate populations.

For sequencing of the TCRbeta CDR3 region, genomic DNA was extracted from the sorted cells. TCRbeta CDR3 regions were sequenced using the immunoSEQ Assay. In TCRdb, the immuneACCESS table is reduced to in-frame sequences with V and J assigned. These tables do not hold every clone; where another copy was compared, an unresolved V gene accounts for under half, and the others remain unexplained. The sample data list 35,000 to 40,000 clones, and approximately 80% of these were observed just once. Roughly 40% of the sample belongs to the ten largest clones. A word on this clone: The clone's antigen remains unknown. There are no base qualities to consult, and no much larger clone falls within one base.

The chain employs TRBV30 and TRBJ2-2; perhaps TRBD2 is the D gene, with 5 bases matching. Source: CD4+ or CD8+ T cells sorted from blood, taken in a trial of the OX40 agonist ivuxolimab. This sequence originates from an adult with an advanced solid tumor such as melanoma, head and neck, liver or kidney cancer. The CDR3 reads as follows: CAWSSSSLASGELFF. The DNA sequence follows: TGTGCCTGGAGTTCCTCGTCCCTAGCTAGCGGGGAGCTGTTTTTT.